Presented here are 30 T cell receptor beta chains from one specimen sequenced in a study of a mutant IDH1 vaccine in newly diagnosed glioma (dated by TCRdb to the early 2020s). These receptors' targets are unknown. The label giving this sample's time point can be read as: week 23, last vaccination. Each vaccine dose was 300 ug of a 20-mer mutant IDH1 peptide in Montanide, given subcutaneously with topical imiquimod. Library construction relied on the immunoSEQ multiplex PCR assay. As stored in TCRdb, this immuneACCESS dataset retains in-frame rearrangements with V and J assigned. A fraction of the clones does not appear; measured against another copy, unresolved V genes explain less than half of the discrepancy, and the remainder lacks a known reason. The sample profile shows around 34,000 clones; approximately 80% of them were found once. 5% to 6% of the sample is in the top ten clones. This sample comprised PBMCs, obtained from a glioma patient whose treatment included an IDH1 peptide vaccine. Every receptor here comes from a man in his forties with glioma.

This chain links TRBV10-1 with TRBJ2-3; 7 bases map to TRBD1. Germline V gives CDR1 WNHNN, CDR2 SYGVQD (reference sequence). J was trimmed by 2 bases and V by 4 bases; bases with no gene match: 3. The CDR3 totals 14 residues. The DNA for the CDR3 is TGCGCCAGCAGTGGACAGGGCCTCACAGATACGCAGTATTTT. It encodes CASSGQGLTDTQYF.

Judged by abundance, this clone is large (0.1 to 1%). The chain uses TRBV6-1 and TRBJ1-2, with 10 nucleotides matching TRBD1. Germline V gene data show CDR1 as MNHNS and CDR2 as SASEGT. The CDR3 sequence is 15 residues long. The ends lost 6 bases at V and 4 bases at J; junction bases unmatched: 8. CDR3 protein: CASSWGQGSPYGYTF. The CDR3 nucleotides read TGTGCCAGCAGCTGGGGACAGGGGAGTCCCTATGGCTACACCTTC.

This clone was recorded once. The chain combines TRBV9 with TRBJ2-3; D call uncertain. The CDR3 spans 14 residues. Trimming cost V 0 bases and J 7 bases, with 12 bases left between them. Per the germline V gene, CDR1 is SGDLS and CDR2 is YYNGEE. The CDR3: CASSVEGLRNTQYF. CDR3 coding DNA: TGTGCCAGCAGCGTAGAAGGGTTGAGAAATACGCAGTATTTT.

The chain is built from TRBV27 and TRBJ2-7; 9 nucleotides agree with TRBD1. The CDR3 is made up of 15 amino acids. V lost 1 base and J lost 3; bases outside the gene matches: 4. Germline V gives CDR1 MNHEY, CDR2 SMNVEV (reference sequence). In DNA form, the CDR3 reads TGTGCCAGCAGTTTATGGGGGACAGGGTACTACGAGCAGTACTTC. This gives the protein CASSLWGTGYYEQYF.

J is TRBJ2-2 and V is TRBV7-2; D not resolved. Looked up from germline, CDR1 is SGHTA and CDR2 is FQGNSA. V gave up 5 bases and J gave up 3 bases, with 19 bases separating them. This CDR3 is built from 17 residues. The CDR3 region has the DNA TGTGCCAGCAGCGAAGGACCCTTAAGGACGGACACCGGGGAGCTGTTTTTT. Encoded protein: CASSEGPLRTDTGELFF.

This chain joins TRBV30 and TRBJ1-2; D is unresolved. The germline V gene encodes CDR1 GTSNPN and CDR2 SVGIG (reference sequence). Trimming stripped 1 base from V and 12 bases from J, with 18 bases between. The CDR3 extends over 13 amino acids. The CDR3 DNA follows: TGTGCCTGGAGTGACCCCCTCTGGAGCCGAGACACCTTC. It yields the protein CAWSDPLWSRDTF.

V gene TRBV29-1 combines with J gene TRBJ2-6, with D maybe TRBD2 (6 bases). The germline V gene has CDR1 SQVTM and CDR2 ANQGSEA. This CDR3 contains 15 residues. Trimming stripped 0 bases from V and 2 bases from J, with 8 bases between. This CDR3 is CSVEERGTGANVLTF. In nucleotides, the CDR3 is TGCAGCGTTGAAGAGCGGGGTACTGGGGCCAACGTCCTGACTTTC.

The J gene is TRBJ1-5, the V gene TRBV7-2, with TRBD1 matching 10 bases. Germline V gene data show CDR1 as SGHTA and CDR2 as FQGNSA. Trimming at V came to 5 bases and at J to 0 bases, leaving 7 bases not matched to a gene. This CDR3 spans 17 amino acids. The CDR3 DNA reads TGTGCCAGCAGCCCGGGACAGGGGCCTCGTAGCAATCAGCCCCAGCATTTT. Translated, it gives CASSPGQGPRSNQPQHF.

V and J are TRBV7-8 and TRBJ2-6; 7 bases align to TRBD1. This CDR3 spans 18 amino acids. J was trimmed by 0 bases and V by 2 bases; bases with no gene match: 7. CDR1 is SGHVS, CDR2 FQNEAQ, per germline. CDR3 region: CASSLWTGFSSGANVLTF. In DNA form, the CDR3 reads TGTGCCAGCAGCTTATGGACAGGTTTCAGCTCTGGGGCCAACGTCCTGACTTTC.

This chain joins TRBV9 and TRBJ2-1; 13 bases are shared with TRBD2. The CDR3 totals 16 residues. Germline CDR1 SGDLS, CDR2 YYNGEE. The ends lost 4 bases at V and 4 bases at J; junction bases unmatched: 5. The CDR3 DNA reads as TGTGCCAGCAGCTCTGGGACTAGCGGGATGTACAATGAGCAGTTCTTC. As protein: CASSSGTSGMYNEQFF.

This clone was seen more than once but under ten times. The chain links TRBV7-8 to TRBJ2-3, with D perhaps TRBD2 (6 bases). Per germline, CDR1 SGHVS and CDR2 FQNEAQ. The CDR3 has 14 residues. V was trimmed by 5 bases and J by 2 bases, leaving 11 bases between them. DNA of the CDR3: TGTGCCAGCAGCCCAGGGACTCTCACAGATACGCAGTATTTT. This translates into CASSPGTLTDTQYF.

The J gene is TRBJ2-7, the V gene TRBV11-2; D unresolved. The CDR3 runs to 14 residues. V lost 0 bases and J 2 bases, leaving 8 bases between the germline ends. The germline V gene has CDR1 SGHAT and CDR2 FQNNGV. The chain's CDR3 is CASSLDATPYEQYF. CDR3 sequence (DNA): TGTGCCAGCAGCTTAGATGCTACCCCCTACGAGCAGTACTTC.

The J gene is TRBJ2-7, the V gene TRBV19; the D gene could be TRBD1 or TRBD2 (5 bases each). Trimming shortened V by 5 bases and J by 5 bases, and 16 bases separated the two germline ends. Germline-derived CDR1 and CDR2 are LNHDA and SQIVND (reference sequence). The CDR3 is 14 residues long. This CDR3 reads CASSLPGRADEQYF. Written as DNA, the CDR3 is TGTGCCAGTAGTCTTCCAGGGCGGGCGGACGAGCAGTACTTC.

The gene calls are TRBV10-3 and TRBJ1-4, with 10 bases fitting TRBD1. Unmatched junction bases numbered 8, after V lost 4 bases and J lost 0 bases. From germline, CDR1 is ENHRY and CDR2 SYGVKD. The CDR3 has 18 residues. CDR3 in amino acids: CAISGQGADAATNEKLFF. CDR3 nucleotide sequence: TGTGCCATCAGTGGACAGGGGGCAGACGCGGCAACTAATGAAAAACTGTTTTTT.

The sample holds one count of this clone. The genes are TRBV27 and TRBJ2-1, with unresolved D. V dropped 4 bases and J dropped 7 bases, with 11 bases sitting between them. This CDR3 region has 13 residues. Germline V gene data show CDR1 as MNHEY and CDR2 as SMNVEV (reference sequence). This CDR3 reads CASSYIGRNEQFF. The DNA for the CDR3 is TGTGCCAGCAGTTACATCGGTCGGAATGAGCAGTTCTTC.

V gene TRBV28 combines with J gene TRBJ1-2; 7 nucleotides line up with TRBD1. Losses at the gene ends were 8 bases for V and 3 bases for J; bases not matched to a gene: 9. Germline lookup yields CDR1 MDHEN and CDR2 SYDVKM. This CDR3 comprises 14 residues. The CDR3 coding sequence is TGTGCCAGCTTAACCCCCGGACAGGACTATGGCTACACCTTC. Protein: CASLTPGQDYGYTF.

The chain is built from TRBV6-5 and TRBJ2-5; D possibly uses TRBD1 or TRBD2 (6 bases each). With 2 bases removed from V and 5 bases from J, the gap between germline ends came to 15 bases. Germline V gene lookup returns CDR1 MNHEY and CDR2 SVGAGI. The CDR3 length is 15 residues. CDR3: CASSYDTGRWETQYF. The CDR3 DNA sequence: TGTGCCAGCAGTTACGATACAGGGAGGTGGGAGACCCAGTACTTC.

The rearrangement links TRBV19 to TRBJ2-7, with 11 bases fitting TRBD2. J lost 5 bases, V lost 3 bases, and 6 bases had no gene match. CDR1 LNHDA and CDR2 SQIVND come from the germline V gene (reference sequence). The CDR3 is 15 residues long. CDR3 sequence: CASSMGSGGVDEQYF. CDR3 nucleotide sequence: TGTGCCAGTAGTATGGGTAGCGGGGGGGTCGACGAGCAGTACTTC.

The V gene is TRBV9, the J gene TRBJ1-6; D may be TRBD1 (5 bases). Germline lookup yields CDR1 SGDLS and CDR2 YYNGEE. The CDR3 is 14 amino acids. Trimming took off 0 bases at V and 8 bases at J, with 9 bases between the two ends. The CDR3 nucleotides read TGTGCCAGCAGCGTAGTTGGGGGGGATTCACCCCTCCACTTT. Protein sequence: CASSVVGGDSPLHF.

The chain recombines TRBV27 with TRBJ2-7, with D tentatively TRBD2 (7 bases). Germline CDR1 and CDR2: MNHEY and SMNVEV (reference sequence). The CDR3 totals 13 residues. V lost 5 bases and J 11 bases, leaving 19 bases between the germline ends. The CDR3 DNA reads as TGTGCCAGCAGTCCAGTCGGGGGGCCCCTCGAGTACTTC. The encoded protein is CASSPVGGPLEYF.

CDR3 loop: CASGLVGGGEQNEQFF. The CDR3, as DNA: TGTGCTAGTGGTTTGGTAGGTGGGGGGGAGCAAAATGAGCAGTTCTTC. The chain is built from TRBV12-5 and TRBJ2-1; 7 bases agree with TRBD2. This CDR3 spans 16 amino acids. Germline V gives CDR1 LGHNT, CDR2 FRNRAP. The ends lost 0 bases at V and 7 bases at J; junction bases unmatched: 9.

This clone has just a few counts. The rearrangement joins TRBV27 to TRBJ2-3; 11 bases align to TRBD2. The ends lost 5 bases at V and 3 bases at J; junction bases unmatched: 7. Germline V gene sequence: CDR1 MNHEY, CDR2 SMNVEV (reference sequence). CDR3 length: 16 residues. The CDR3 DNA reads as TGTGCCAGCAGTCCCTTAGCGGGGGGGAAGACAGATACGCAGTATTTT. It codes for CASSPLAGGKTDTQYF.

The CDR3 bases are TGTGCCAGCAGTTTCACTCTATTCTGGGGCGAGCAGTACTTC. Its translation is CASSFTLFWGEQYF. This chain joins TRBV28 and TRBJ2-7; D is ambiguous. CDR3 length equals 14 residues. Germline assignment: CDR1 MDHEN and CDR2 SYDVKM. Deletions cut 3 bases from V and 6 bases from J, with 15 bases between.

The chain employs TRBV6-1 and TRBJ2-3; 9 nucleotides match TRBD1. V shed 2 bases and J 3 bases; nucleotides not matched to a gene: 12. In germline, CDR1 is MNHNS, CDR2 SASEGT. This CDR3 has 18 amino acids. The CDR3 DNA follows: TGTGCCAGCAGTGAAAGGCCAACAGGGGGCGCGAGGACAGATACGCAGTATTTT. It is translated as CASSERPTGGARTDTQYF.

The J gene is TRBJ2-2, the V gene TRBV7-2; 8 positions match TRBD1. Trimming at V came to 5 bases and at J to 7 bases, leaving 15 bases not matched to a gene. Per germline, CDR1 SGHTA and CDR2 FQGNSA. This CDR3 region has 17 residues. CDR3 region: CASSPWGVQGAVGELFF. The DNA of the CDR3 is TGTGCCAGCAGCCCCTGGGGGGTTCAGGGGGCGGTCGGGGAGCTGTTTTTT.

The count of this clone is one. The sample contains more than one DNA sequence encoding this CDR3. The CDR3 nucleotides read TGTGCCAGCAGCTTAGGGACAGAAGAGACCCAGTACTTC. Amino acid sequence: CASSLGTEETQYF. The chain joins TRBV11-2 to TRBJ2-5, with D possibly TRBD1 on 6 matching bases. With 1 base removed from V and 3 bases from J, the gap between germline ends came to 6 bases. CDR3 length: 13 amino acids. Per germline, CDR1 SGHAT and CDR2 FQNNGV.

The V and J genes are TRBV14 and TRBJ2-5; 8 bases line up with TRBD1. The CDR3 runs 16 residues. J gave up 5 bases and V 0 bases, and 8 bases lay outside the gene matches. Germline values: CDR1 SGHDN, CDR2 FVKESK. As DNA, the CDR3 is TGTGCCAGCAGCCAAGATTGGAGACAGGGGAGTGAGACCCAGTACTTC. This sequence encodes CASSQDWRQGSETQYF.

DNA for the CDR3: TGCGCCAGCAGCCAGGGACTAGCGGGAGGGCTCCCCTACAATGAGCAGTTCTTC. Translation gives CASSQGLAGGLPYNEQFF. The V call is TRBV4-1, the J call TRBJ2-1; 16 bases are a match to TRBD2. J was trimmed by 2 bases and V by 3 bases; bases with no gene match: 4. There are 18 residues in the CDR3. Germline V gene data show CDR1 as MGHRA and CDR2 as YSYEKL.

The chain combines TRBV7-6 with TRBJ2-5; D uncertain. The germline CDR1 and CDR2 sequences are SGHVS and FNYEAQ. The V end was cut by 1 base, the J end by 1 base, with 13 bases between. The CDR3 extends over 16 amino acids. This CDR3 is CASSLGPLWSQETQYF. CDR3 nucleotide sequence: TGTGCCAGCAGCTTAGGCCCCCTATGGAGCCAAGAGACCCAGTACTTC.

The chain joins TRBV5-1 to TRBJ1-1; TRBD1 is a possible D gene (5 bases). Germline assignment: CDR1 SGHRS and CDR2 YFSETQ. This CDR3 contains 14 residues. Deletions cut 0 bases from V and 4 bases from J, with 10 bases between. CDR3 in amino acids: CASSLDQGGTEAFF. CDR3 nucleotides: TGCGCCAGCAGCTTGGACCAGGGCGGCACTGAAGCTTTCTTT.